Described below is a single T cell receptor beta chain sequence and its context. Its target is unknown. It is unclear where the CDR3 begins or ends on the DNA, so no DNA is shown, and the CDR3 is as TCRdb lists it. The CDR3 comprises 19 residues, both ends counted. The entry originates in a study of T cell responses to AZD1222 COVID-19 vaccine. Overall study results and limits: The study sampled repertoires only after the peak T cell response. Spike-specific TCR depth and breadth grew after two AZD1222 doses.

Sequenced by immunoSEQ multiplex PCR; TCRdb stores in-frame clones only, minus some. The sample includes 150,000 to 200,000 clones, roughly 88% seen only once; the top ten take around 6.3%. The chain combines TRBV12-2 with TRBJ2-1; the table calls TRBD2, which could not be checked here. TRBV12-2 is marked as a pseudogene. The specimen was peripheral blood, collected 28 days after the second AZD1222 dose. The TCR originated in an adult who received the AZD1222 COVID-19 vaccine. The CDR3 is CASRLLQVGRGSSYNEQFF.